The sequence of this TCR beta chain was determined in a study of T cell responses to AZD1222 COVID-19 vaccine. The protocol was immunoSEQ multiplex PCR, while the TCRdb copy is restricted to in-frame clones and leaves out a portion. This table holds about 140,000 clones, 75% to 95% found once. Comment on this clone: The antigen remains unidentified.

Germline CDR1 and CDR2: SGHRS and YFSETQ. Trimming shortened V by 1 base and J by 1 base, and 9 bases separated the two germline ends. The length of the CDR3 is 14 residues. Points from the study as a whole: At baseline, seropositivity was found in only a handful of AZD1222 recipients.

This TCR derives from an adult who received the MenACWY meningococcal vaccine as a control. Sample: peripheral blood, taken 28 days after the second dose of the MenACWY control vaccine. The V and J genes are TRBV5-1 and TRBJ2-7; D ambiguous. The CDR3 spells CASSLSGDSYEQYF. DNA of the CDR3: TGCGCCAGCAGCTTGTCTGGGGATTCCTACGAGCAGTACTTC.